The 9 T cell receptor beta chains below were found in one sample sequenced in a study of blood T cell dynamics during melanoma immunotherapy. The method was immunoSEQ multiplex PCR; TCRdb's version includes in-frame clones alone and lacks a portion of them. In the table there are more than 10,000 clones, around 90% of which are singletons. As for time point: week 3, after first cycle of checkpoint inhibitor. The sequencing here drew on effector memory CD8+ T cells from blood, taken from a patient treated with checkpoint blockade. These receptors were obtained from a human donor with melanoma.

The V and J genes are TRBV4-1 and TRBJ2-1; 12 bases agree with TRBD2. The CDR3 has 15 residues. The germline V gene has CDR1 MGHRA and CDR2 YSYEKL. Trimming removed 4 bases from V and 6 bases from J; junction bases left unmatched: 4. The CDR3 here is CASSLPGLAGNEQFF. CDR3 DNA sequence: TGCGCCAGCAGCCTTCCGGGACTAGCGGGCAATGAGCAGTTCTTC.

The chain uses TRBV13 and TRBJ2-5; 9 nucleotides align to TRBD1. The CDR3 extends over 14 amino acids. The V segment lost 4 bases and the J segment 4 bases; nucleotides outside the gene matches: 4. Germline V gives CDR1 PRHDT, CDR2 FYEKMQ (reference sequence). CDR3 nucleotide sequence: TGTGCCAGCAGCTACCCGGGACAGGGAGAGACCCAGTACTTC. Protein sequence: CASSYPGQGETQYF.

The rearrangement joins TRBV27 to TRBJ1-1; no reliable D call. The V and J ends lost 0 bases and 0 bases respectively, with 8 bases between them. The germline V gene encodes CDR1 MNHEY and CDR2 SMNVEV (reference sequence). The CDR3 totals 15 residues. In DNA form, the CDR3 reads TGTGCCAGCAGTTTATCGGCAGGAATGAACACTGAAGCTTTCTTT. Protein: CASSLSAGMNTEAFF.

This chain joins TRBV5-1 and TRBJ1-1; no clear D. This CDR3 is 14 amino acids long. CDR1 is SGHRS, CDR2 YFSETQ, per germline. V was pared by 3 bases and J by 0 bases, with 9 bases between. As DNA, the CDR3 is TGCGCCAGCAGCTCCGACACCTTGAACACTGAAGCTTTCTTT. This gives the protein CASSSDTLNTEAFF.

The chain has TRBV6-1 and TRBJ1-5, with D unresolved. Germline V gene lookup returns CDR1 MNHNS and CDR2 SASEGT. The CDR3 contains 16 residues. V gave up 0 bases and J gave up 3 bases, with 12 bases separating them. The CDR3, as DNA: TGTGCCAGCAGTGAAGCGGGAGGGAATGACAATCAGCCCCAGCATTTT. Translation gives CASSEAGGNDNQPQHF.

This chain connects TRBV19 to TRBJ1-1; D not resolved. This CDR3 is 12 amino acids long. Trimming left V 4 bases short and J 5 bases short, with 8 bases between. In germline, CDR1 is LNHDA, CDR2 SQIVND (reference sequence). The CDR3 region is CASSRDTTEAFF. The CDR3 DNA sequence: TGTGCCAGTAGTAGAGACACGACTGAAGCTTTCTTT. The entire variable domain, with the rest obtained from reference TRBV19 and TRBJ1-1, is as follows: DGGITQSPKYLFRKEGQNVTLSCEQNLNHDAMYWYRQDPGQGLRLIYYSQIVNDFQKGDIAEGYSVSREKKESFPLTVTSAQKNPTAFYLCASSRDTTEAFFGQGTRLTVV.

The rearrangement uses TRBV19 and TRBJ1-6, with TRBD1 identical over 9 bases. CDR3 length: 16 residues. Per germline, CDR1 LNHDA and CDR2 SQIVND (reference sequence). V gave up 0 bases and J gave up 13 bases; unmatched junction bases: 10. CDR3 coding DNA: TGTGCCAGTAGTATAGATCTACAGGGGGCTGGAGGGCCCCTCCACTTT. It yields the protein CASSIDLQGAGGPLHF.

V usage is TRBV28 and J usage is TRBJ2-5; the match to TRBD2 covers 8 bases. Judging by the DNA end, TRBJ2-7 fits better; the J call may be wrong. This CDR3 contains 15 residues. CDR1 MDHEN and CDR2 SYDVKM come from the germline V gene. The CDR3 DNA reads TGTGCCAGCCCCCGGATCCGGGAGGGCTCCTACGAGCAGTACTTC. Residues: CASPRIREGSYEQYF.

The rearrangement uses TRBV28 and TRBJ2-7, with 8 bases matching TRBD1. The CDR3 is 14 residues long. The germline gives CDR1 MDHEN, CDR2 SYDVKM. V lost 6 bases and J lost 3; bases outside the gene matches: 7. The CDR3 sequence: CASSHRGDFYEQYF. For the CDR3, the DNA is TGTGCCAGCAGCCACAGGGGGGACTTCTACGAGCAGTACTTC.